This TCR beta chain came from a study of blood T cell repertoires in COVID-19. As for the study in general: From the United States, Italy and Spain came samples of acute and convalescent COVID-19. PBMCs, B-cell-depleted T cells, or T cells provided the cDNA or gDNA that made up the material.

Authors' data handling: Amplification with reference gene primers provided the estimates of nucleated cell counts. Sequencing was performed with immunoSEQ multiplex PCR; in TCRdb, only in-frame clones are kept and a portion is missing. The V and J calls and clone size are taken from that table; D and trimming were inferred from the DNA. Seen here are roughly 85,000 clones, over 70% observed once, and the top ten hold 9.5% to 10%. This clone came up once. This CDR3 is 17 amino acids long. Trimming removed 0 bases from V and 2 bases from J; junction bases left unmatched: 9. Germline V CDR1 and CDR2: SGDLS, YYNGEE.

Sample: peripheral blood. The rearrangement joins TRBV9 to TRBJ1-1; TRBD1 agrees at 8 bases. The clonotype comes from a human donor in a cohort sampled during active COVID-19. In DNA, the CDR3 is TGTGCCAGCAGCGTAGGGGCAGGGGGCGGTATCAACACTGAAGCTTTCTTT. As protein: CASSVGAGGGINTEAFF.